These T cell receptor beta chains were read from a single sample in a study of beta chain features in type 1 diabetes. Data came from immunoSEQ multiplex PCR; TCRdb stores just in-frame clones and leaves some out. There are roughly 300,000 clones in the sample; less than 10% occur only once, and around 0.45% lies in the top ten. The material sequenced was central memory CD4+ T cells from blood. The receptors shown here come from a woman between 18 and 29 years old in good health. The CDR3 runs from the conserved cysteine through the conserved F or W. D genes are given only for firm matches. Where a row states a size, it is once, few, many or the class of an expanded clone; other rows omit it.

.	TRBV5-6	.	TRBJ1-5	CASSTGDSNQPQHF	TGTGCCAGCAGCACGGGGGACAGCAATCAGCCCCAGCATTTT
.	TRBV7-9	.	TRBJ1-2	CASSPQGRYGYTF	TGTGCCAGCAGCCCCCAGGGCCGCTATGGCTACACCTTC
many	TRBV7-6	TRBD1	TRBJ1-5	CASSPLDRENQPQHF	TGTGCCAGCAGCCCCCTTGACAGGGAGAATCAGCCCCAGCATTTT
.	TRBV27	.	TRBJ2-5	CASRSSWIQETQYF	TGTGCCAGCAGGAGTAGCTGGATCCAAGAGACCCAGTACTTC
.	TRBV5-6	.	TRBJ1-2	CASSLRGPGHTNYGYTF	TGTGCCAGCAGCTTACGGGGGCCGGGACACACCAACTATGGCTACACCTTC
.	TRBV4-3	.	TRBJ2-1	CASSQERNFDQFF	TGCGCCAGCAGCCAAGAGCGGAATTTTGATCAGTTCTTC
few	TRBV7-2	TRBD2	TRBJ2-7	CASSSPASGSYEQYF	TGTGCCAGCAGCTCCCCAGCTAGCGGATCCTACGAGCAGTACTTC
.	TRBV28	TRBD1	TRBJ1-5	CASRQGGSNQPQHF	TGTGCCAGCCGACAGGGAGGAAGCAATCAGCCCCAGCATTTT
.	TRBV2	TRBD1	TRBJ1-5	CASSVQGGAGQPQHF	TGTGCCAGCAGTGTCCAGGGGGGGGCAGGGCAGCCCCAGCATTTT
.	TRBV6-5	.	TRBJ2-3	CASSLMGGNTQYF	TGTGCCAGCAGCCTGATGGGTGGCAATACGCAGTATTTT